Shown below are 20 T cell receptor beta chains from a single sample sequenced in a study of T cell responses to AZD1222 COVID-19 vaccine (dated by TCRdb to about 2021). The sample's time point label, in plain terms: baseline before first vaccination. The library was produced with the immunoSEQ multiplex PCR assay. Drawn from immuneACCESS, this table holds only the in-frame rearrangements with V and J called that TCRdb kept. Clones are partly lost; checked studies trace under half to an unresolved V gene and leave the rest unexplained. This sample gives roughly 150,000 clones in total; more than 85% of them show up just once. The ten largest clones capture more than 8.5% of the sample. The source material was peripheral blood, sampled on day 0 of AZD1222 vaccination. These receptor sequences come from an adult in good health.

This clone was observed a single time. The chain has TRBV4-2 and TRBJ2-5; D is perhaps TRBD1 (6 bases). Germline-derived CDR1 and CDR2 are LGHNA and YNFKEQ. The germline V and J ends were trimmed by 1 base and 5 bases, with 11 bases remaining between them. The CDR3 has 14 residues. CDR3 sequence: CASSQVWGRETQYF. Here the CDR3 DNA reads TGTGCCAGCAGCCAAGTTTGGGGGCGGGAGACCCAGTACTTC.

This clone was counted a single time. The CDR3 is CASSIEHRANYGYTF. In DNA form, the CDR3 reads TGTGCCAGTAGTATTGAACACAGAGCTAACTATGGCTACACCTTC. This chain uses TRBV19 with TRBJ1-2; D gene uncertain. With 3 bases removed from V and 0 bases from J, the gap between germline ends came to 11 bases. Looked up from germline, CDR1 is LNHDA and CDR2 is SQIVND (reference sequence). This CDR3 comprises 15 residues.

The chain combines TRBV5-1 with TRBJ1-3; 7 bases map to TRBD1. This CDR3 has 17 amino acids. J was trimmed by 1 base and V by 2 bases; bases with no gene match: 9. Germline CDR1 is SGHRS and CDR2 is YFSETQ. CDR3: CASSLSPGTVSGNTIYF. The DNA for the CDR3 is TGCGCCAGCAGCTTAAGTCCCGGGACAGTTTCTGGAAACACCATATATTTT.

V gene TRBV7-9 combines with J gene TRBJ1-2, with a tentative D call TRBD1 (6 bases). Trimming removed 1 base from V and 6 bases from J, with 15 bases in between. CDR3 length equals 15 residues. Germline CDR1 and CDR2: SEHNR and FQNEAQ (reference sequence). CDR3 in amino acids: CASSLVAGAFDGYTF. The CDR3 DNA is TGTGCCAGCAGCTTAGTGGCAGGGGCATTCGATGGCTACACCTTC.

The DNA for the CDR3 is TGTGCCAGCAGCTTGTTATTGCGGCAGGGAGATTCACCCCTCCACTTT. This encodes CASSLLLRQGDSPLHF. The rearrangement joins TRBV5-6 to TRBJ1-6, with D perhaps TRBD1 (5 bases). The germline CDR1 and CDR2 sequences are SGHDT and YYEEEE. Trimming left V 1 base short and J 8 bases short, with 16 bases between. The CDR3 totals 16 residues.

The chain uses TRBV28 and TRBJ2-1; maybe TRBD2 (6 bases). This CDR3 contains 17 residues. V lost 5 bases and J lost 6, with 23 bases in between. Per the germline V gene, CDR1 is MDHEN and CDR2 is SYDVKM. CDR3 amino acids: CASSPRRAAGRRNEQFF. The CDR3 DNA is TGTGCCAGCAGTCCCCGTCGGGCGGCGGGACGGCGCAATGAGCAGTTCTTC.

The chain is built from TRBV7-2 and TRBJ2-5, with 7 bases lining up with TRBD1. The CDR3 consists of 15 residues. Per the germline V gene, CDR1 is SGHTA and CDR2 is FQGNSA. Trimming took 0 bases from V and 4 from J; bases not matched to a gene: 5. The CDR3 is CASSLAQGKGETQYF. The CDR3 DNA reads TGTGCCAGCAGCTTAGCACAGGGGAAGGGAGAGACCCAGTACTTC.

The chain has TRBV7-6 and TRBJ1-4, with 9 positions matching TRBD1. The V gene's germline CDR1 is SGHVS and CDR2 FNYEAQ. The CDR3 contains 15 residues. Losses at the gene ends were 1 base for V and 6 bases for J; bases not matched to a gene: 3. CDR3: CASSLGQGEDEKLFF. CDR3 in DNA: TGTGCCAGCAGCTTAGGACAGGGGGAGGATGAAAAACTGTTTTTT. The full variable domain, with the rest looked up from reference TRBV7-6 and TRBJ1-4, is GAGVSQSPRYKVTKRGQDVALRCDPISGHVSLYWYRQALGQGPEFLTYFNYEAQQDKSGLPNDRFSAERPEGSISTLTIQRTEQRDSAMYRCASSLGQGEDEKLFFGSGTQLSVL.

This rearrangement joins TRBV5-4 to TRBJ1-1; no clear D. The ends were cut back, 4 bases at V and 8 bases at J, with 12 bases in the middle. This CDR3 is built from 12 residues. Germline V gene lookup returns CDR1 SGHNT and CDR2 YYREEE (reference sequence). CDR3 amino acids: CASSELKGEAFF. CDR3 bases: TGTGCCAGCAGCGAGCTGAAAGGGGAAGCTTTCTTT.

The chain combines TRBV14 with TRBJ1-1, with 8 nucleotides matching TRBD1. Germline values: CDR1 SGHDN, CDR2 FVKESK. Trimming took 1 base from V and 11 from J; bases not matched to a gene: 9. This CDR3 spans 14 amino acids. The CDR3 protein is CASSQGNTGGKAFF. In DNA, the CDR3 is TGTGCCAGCAGCCAAGGGAATACAGGGGGAAAGGCTTTCTTT.

The V call is TRBV4-2, the J call TRBJ2-1; 7 bases agree with TRBD1. The V gene end was trimmed by 2 bases and the J gene end by 7 bases; junction bases not matched to a gene: 5. This CDR3 comprises 14 residues. Germline V lookup: CDR1 LGHNA, CDR2 YNFKEQ. The CDR3 region has the DNA TGTGCCAGCAGCCAACCACAGGGGAAGAATGAGCAGTTCTTC. This encodes CASSQPQGKNEQFF.

This chain connects TRBV7-9 to TRBJ1-2; D gene ambiguous. Trimming took off 3 bases at V and 1 base at J, with 9 bases between the two ends. This CDR3 spans 14 amino acids. Germline CDR1 reads SEHNR; CDR2 reads FQNEAQ (reference sequence). CDR3 residues: CASSLGGSNYGYTF. CDR3 coding DNA: TGTGCCAGCAGCTTGGGAGGCAGTAACTATGGCTACACCTTC.

The chain joins TRBV24-1 to TRBJ2-5; no clear D gene. Germline CDR1 is KGHDR and CDR2 is SFDVKD. The CDR3 has 14 residues. The V end was cut by 3 bases, the J end by 0 bases, with 7 bases between. This CDR3 is CATSDPTYQETQYF. CDR3 in DNA: TGTGCCACCAGTGATCCGACTTACCAAGAGACCCAGTACTTC.

The V call is TRBV29-1, the J call TRBJ2-7; a weak D match, TRBD1 (6 bases). Germline loops: CDR1 SQVTM, CDR2 ANQGSEA. Trimming left V 2 bases short and J 1 base short, with 18 bases between. The CDR3 is 16 amino acids. CDR3 protein: CSVERPGAGFSYEQYF. CDR3 nucleotides: TGCAGCGTTGAAAGGCCAGGGGCAGGTTTTTCCTACGAGCAGTACTTC.

The V call is TRBV18, the J call TRBJ1-2; 8 bases align to TRBD1. The trim removed 5 bases at V and 6 bases at J, leaving 8 bases unmatched. Germline values: CDR1 KGHSH, CDR2 LQKENI. The CDR3 is 14 residues long. The CDR3 DNA reads as TGTGCCAGCTCAGACCGGACAGGGCCCAATGGCTACACCTTC. Translating gives CASSDRTGPNGYTF.

The V call is TRBV7-9, the J call TRBJ1-3; D not certain. CDR1 and CDR2 from the germline V gene are SEHNR and FQNEAQ (reference sequence). With 5 bases removed from V and 0 bases from J, the gap between germline ends came to 11 bases. This CDR3 contains 15 residues. In DNA, the CDR3 is TGTGCCAGCAGCCTAGGTGGGAACTCTGGAAACACCATATATTTT. Protein product: CASSLGGNSGNTIYF.

The chain recombines TRBV2 with TRBJ1-5; tentatively, D is TRBD1 (6 bases). Germline CDR1 reads SNHLY; CDR2 reads FYNNEI. V lost 3 bases and J 5 bases, leaving 8 bases between the germline ends. The CDR3 has 13 amino acids. CDR3 loop: CASSDWGHQPQHF. CDR3 sequence (DNA): TGTGCCAGCAGTGATTGGGGGCATCAGCCCCAGCATTTT.

The chain carries TRBV7-3 and TRBJ1-5; 11 nucleotides align to TRBD1. This CDR3 region has 13 residues. The junction had 2 bases not matched to a gene; V was cut back by 8 bases and J by 5 bases. Per the germline V gene, CDR1 is SGHTA and CDR2 is FQGTGA. For the CDR3, the DNA is TGTGCCAGCGGACAGGGGGCAGATCAGCCCCAGCATTTT. Translating gives CASGQGADQPQHF.

This chain joins TRBV12-3 or TRBV12-4 and TRBJ2-7; D not resolved. This CDR3 has 12 amino acids. Trimming left V 6 bases short and J 3 bases short, with 9 bases between. The CDR3 bases are TGTGCCAGCAGCCCTTATCTCTACGAGCAGTACTTC. Encoded protein: CASSPYLYEQYF.

V usage is TRBV29-1 and J usage is TRBJ2-1; 7 positions agree with TRBD1. V was clipped by 1 base and J by 8 bases; unmatched bases: 8. Germline V gene data show CDR1 as SQVTM and CDR2 as ANQGSEA. The length of the CDR3 is 14 residues. The CDR3 bases are TGCAGCGTTGAAGGGGTCCCGCAGGGGGATGAGCAGTTCTTC. It specifies CSVEGVPQGDEQFF.